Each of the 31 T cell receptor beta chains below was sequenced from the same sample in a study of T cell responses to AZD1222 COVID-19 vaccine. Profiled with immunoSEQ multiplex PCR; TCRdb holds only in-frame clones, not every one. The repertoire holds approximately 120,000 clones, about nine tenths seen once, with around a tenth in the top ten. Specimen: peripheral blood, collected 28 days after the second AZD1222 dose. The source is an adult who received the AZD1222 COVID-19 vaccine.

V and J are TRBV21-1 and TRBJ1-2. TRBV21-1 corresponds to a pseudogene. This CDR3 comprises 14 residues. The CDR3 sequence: CASSKGRGRNGYTF. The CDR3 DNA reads TGTGCCAGCAGCAAAGGGCGGGGTCGGAATGGCTACACCTTC.

The CDR3: CASSPRWEQFF. The CDR3 DNA follows: TGTGCCAGCAGTCCTCGATGGGAGCAGTTCTTC. The V and J genes are TRBV12-3 or TRBV12-4 and TRBJ2-1; D unclear. This CDR3 region has 11 residues. Between the trimmed V and J ends, which lost 5 bases and 10 bases, there was a span of 9 bases.

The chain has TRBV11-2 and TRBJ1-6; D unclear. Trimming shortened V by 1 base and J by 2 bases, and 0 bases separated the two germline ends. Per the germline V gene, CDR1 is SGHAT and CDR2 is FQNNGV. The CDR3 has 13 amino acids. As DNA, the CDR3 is TGTGCCAGCAGCTTAGCCTATAATTCACCCCTCCACTTT. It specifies CASSLAYNSPLHF.

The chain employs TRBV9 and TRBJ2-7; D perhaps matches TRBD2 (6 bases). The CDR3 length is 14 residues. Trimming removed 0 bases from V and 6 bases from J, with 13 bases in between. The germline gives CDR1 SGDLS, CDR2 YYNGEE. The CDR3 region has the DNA TGTGCCAGCAGCGTAGTGGCTCTAGCGACCGAGCAGTACTTC. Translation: CASSVVALATEQYF.

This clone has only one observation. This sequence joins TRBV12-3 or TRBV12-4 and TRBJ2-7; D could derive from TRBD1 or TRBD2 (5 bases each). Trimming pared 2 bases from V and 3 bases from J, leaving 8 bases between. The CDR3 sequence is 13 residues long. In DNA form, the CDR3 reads TGTGCCAGCAGTTTAACAGGACTCTACGAGCAGTACTTC. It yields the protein CASSLTGLYEQYF.

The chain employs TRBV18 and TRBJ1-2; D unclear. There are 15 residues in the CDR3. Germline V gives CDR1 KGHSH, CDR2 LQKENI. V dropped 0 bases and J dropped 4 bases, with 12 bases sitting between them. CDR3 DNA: TGTGCCAGCTCACCACCGGCCAGCTTCCGCTATGGCTACACCTTC. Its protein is CASSPPASFRYGYTF.

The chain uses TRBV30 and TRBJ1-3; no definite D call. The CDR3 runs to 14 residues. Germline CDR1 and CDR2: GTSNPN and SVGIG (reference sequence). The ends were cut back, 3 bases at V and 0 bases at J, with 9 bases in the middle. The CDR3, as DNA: TGTGCCTGGAGCGTTCATCGCTCTGGAAACACCATATATTTT. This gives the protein CAWSVHRSGNTIYF.

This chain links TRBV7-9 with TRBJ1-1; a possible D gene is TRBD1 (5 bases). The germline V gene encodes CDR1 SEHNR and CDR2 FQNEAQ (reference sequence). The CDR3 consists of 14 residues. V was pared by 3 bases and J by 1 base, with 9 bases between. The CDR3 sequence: CASSLGRSNTEAFF. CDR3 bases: TGTGCCAGCAGCTTGGGACGGTCGAACACTGAAGCTTTCTTT.

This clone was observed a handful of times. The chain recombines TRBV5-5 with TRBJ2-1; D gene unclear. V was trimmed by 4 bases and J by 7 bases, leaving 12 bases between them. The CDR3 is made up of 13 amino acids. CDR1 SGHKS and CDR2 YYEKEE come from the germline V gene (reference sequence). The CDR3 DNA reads TGTGCCAGCAGCCACTCGCTAATAAATGAGCAGTTCTTC. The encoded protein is CASSHSLINEQFF.

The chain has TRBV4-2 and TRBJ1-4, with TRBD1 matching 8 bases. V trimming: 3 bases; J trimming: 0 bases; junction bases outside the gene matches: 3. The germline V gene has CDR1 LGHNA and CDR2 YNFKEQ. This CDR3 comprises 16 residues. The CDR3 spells CASSQEQGATNEKLFF. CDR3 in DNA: TGTGCCAGCAGCCAGGAACAGGGGGCAACTAATGAAAAACTGTTTTTT.

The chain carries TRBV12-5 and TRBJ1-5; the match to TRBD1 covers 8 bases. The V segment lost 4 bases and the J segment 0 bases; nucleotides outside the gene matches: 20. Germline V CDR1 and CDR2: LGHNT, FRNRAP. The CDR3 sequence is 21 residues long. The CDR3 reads CASGSISWAGRGLNSNQPQHF. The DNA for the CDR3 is TGTGCTAGTGGTTCCATTTCCTGGGCGGGCAGGGGGCTGAATAGCAATCAGCCCCAGCATTTT.

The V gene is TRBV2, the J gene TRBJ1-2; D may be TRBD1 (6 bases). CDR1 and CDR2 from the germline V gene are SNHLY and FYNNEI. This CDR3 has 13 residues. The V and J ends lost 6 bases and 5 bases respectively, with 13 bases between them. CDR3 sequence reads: CASSVQGLYGYTF. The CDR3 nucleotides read TGTGCCAGCAGCGTACAGGGCTTGTATGGCTACACCTTC.

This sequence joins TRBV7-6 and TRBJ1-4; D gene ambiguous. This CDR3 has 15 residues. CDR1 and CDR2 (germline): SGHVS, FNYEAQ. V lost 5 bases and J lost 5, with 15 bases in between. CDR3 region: CASSGWAGKNEKLFF. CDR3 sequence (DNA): TGTGCCAGCAGCGGGTGGGCGGGGAAGAATGAAAAACTGTTTTTT.

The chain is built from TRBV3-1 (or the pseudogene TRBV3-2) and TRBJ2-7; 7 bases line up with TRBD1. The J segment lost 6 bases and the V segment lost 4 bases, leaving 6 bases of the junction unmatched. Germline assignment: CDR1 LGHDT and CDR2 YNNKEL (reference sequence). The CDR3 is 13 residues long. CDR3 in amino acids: CASSLTGAGEQYF. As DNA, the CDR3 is TGTGCCAGCAGCCTTACAGGGGCTGGCGAGCAGTACTTC.

This CDR3 is CASSISLAGGSPYNEQFF. CDR3 coding DNA: TGTGCCAGCAGCATTTCATTAGCGGGAGGGTCTCCGTACAATGAGCAGTTCTTC. This sequence joins TRBV7-9 and TRBJ2-1; 11 bases map to TRBD2. In germline, CDR1 is SEHNR, CDR2 FQNEAQ (reference sequence). The V segment lost 5 bases and the J segment 4 bases; nucleotides outside the gene matches: 13. The CDR3 spans 18 residues.

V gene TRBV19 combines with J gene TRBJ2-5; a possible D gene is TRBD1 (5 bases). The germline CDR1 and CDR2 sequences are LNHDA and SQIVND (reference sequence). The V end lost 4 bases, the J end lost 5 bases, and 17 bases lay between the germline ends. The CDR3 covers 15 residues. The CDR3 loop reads CASSTSPQGAETQYF. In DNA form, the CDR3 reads TGTGCCAGTAGTACCTCTCCCCAGGGCGCGGAGACCCAGTACTTC.

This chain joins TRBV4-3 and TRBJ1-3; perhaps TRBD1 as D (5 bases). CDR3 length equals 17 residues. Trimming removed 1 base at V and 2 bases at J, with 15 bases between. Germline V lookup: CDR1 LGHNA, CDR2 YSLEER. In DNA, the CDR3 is TGCGCCAGCAGCCAAGGGGTCTCAGGGAGCCCTGGAAACACCATATATTTT. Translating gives CASSQGVSGSPGNTIYF.

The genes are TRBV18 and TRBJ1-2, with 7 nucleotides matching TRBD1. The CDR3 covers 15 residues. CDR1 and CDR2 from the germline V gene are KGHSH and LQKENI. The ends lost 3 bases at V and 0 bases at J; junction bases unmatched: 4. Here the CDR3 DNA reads TGTGCCAGCTCACCCTCGGGACAGTCTAACTATGGCTACACCTTC. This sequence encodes CASSPSGQSNYGYTF.

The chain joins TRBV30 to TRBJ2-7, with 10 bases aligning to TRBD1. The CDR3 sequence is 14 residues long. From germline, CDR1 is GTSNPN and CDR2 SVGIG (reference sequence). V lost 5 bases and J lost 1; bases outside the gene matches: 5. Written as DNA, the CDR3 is TGTGCCTGGGAAGACAGGGGGCTGTCCTACGAGCAGTACTTC. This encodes CAWEDRGLSYEQYF.

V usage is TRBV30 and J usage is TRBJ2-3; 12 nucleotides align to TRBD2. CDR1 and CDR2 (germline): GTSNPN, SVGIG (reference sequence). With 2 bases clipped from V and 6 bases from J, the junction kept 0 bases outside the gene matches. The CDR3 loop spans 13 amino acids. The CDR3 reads CAWSTSGRDTQYF. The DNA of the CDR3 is TGTGCCTGGAGTACTAGCGGGAGGGATACGCAGTATTTT.

In DNA form, the CDR3 reads TGTGCCAGCAGATCCGCAGGGGATTACGGCTACACCTTC. Protein sequence: CASRSAGDYGYTF. The chain combines TRBV28 with TRBJ1-2; D is possibly TRBD1 (6 bases). Germline CDR1 MDHEN, CDR2 SYDVKM. Trimming left V 6 bases short and J 8 bases short, with 16 bases between. The CDR3 length is 13 residues.

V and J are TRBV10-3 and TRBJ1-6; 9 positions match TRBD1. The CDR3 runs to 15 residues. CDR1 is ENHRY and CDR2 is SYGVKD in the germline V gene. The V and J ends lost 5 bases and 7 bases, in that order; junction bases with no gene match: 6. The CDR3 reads CAISRVGTGNSPLHF. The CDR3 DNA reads TGTGCCATCAGTCGGGTTGGGACAGGGAATTCACCCCTCCACTTT.

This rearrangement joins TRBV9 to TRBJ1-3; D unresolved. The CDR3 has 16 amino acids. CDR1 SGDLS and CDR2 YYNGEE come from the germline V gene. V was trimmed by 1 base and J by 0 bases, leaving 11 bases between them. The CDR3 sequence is CASSVRSPSSGNTIYF. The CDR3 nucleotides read TGTGCCAGCAGCGTACGGAGTCCGAGCTCTGGAAACACCATATATTTT.

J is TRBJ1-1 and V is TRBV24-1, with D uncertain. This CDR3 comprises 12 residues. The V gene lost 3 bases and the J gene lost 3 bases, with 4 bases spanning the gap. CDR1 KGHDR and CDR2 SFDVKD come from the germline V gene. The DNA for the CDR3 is TGTGCCACCAGTGATGGGGACACTGAAGCTTTCTTT. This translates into CATSDGDTEAFF.

The CDR3 protein is CASSKTRGGSGYTF. The CDR3 DNA follows: TGTGCCAGCAGCAAAACGAGGGGGGGTAGTGGCTACACCTTC. The chain combines TRBV21-1 with TRBJ1-2. TRBV21-1 is noted as a pseudogene. This CDR3 contains 14 residues.

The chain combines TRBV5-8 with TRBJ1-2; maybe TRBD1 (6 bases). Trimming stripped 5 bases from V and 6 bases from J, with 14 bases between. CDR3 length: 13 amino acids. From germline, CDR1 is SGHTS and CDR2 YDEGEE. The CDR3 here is CASSWRGGNGYTF. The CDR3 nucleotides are TGTGCCAGCAGTTGGAGGGGGGGAAATGGCTACACCTTC.

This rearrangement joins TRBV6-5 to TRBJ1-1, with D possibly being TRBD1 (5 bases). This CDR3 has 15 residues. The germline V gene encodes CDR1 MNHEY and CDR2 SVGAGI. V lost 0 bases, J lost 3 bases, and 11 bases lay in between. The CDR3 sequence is CASSYSRTRDTEAFF. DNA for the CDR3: TGTGCCAGCAGTTACTCGAGGACCAGGGACACTGAAGCTTTCTTT.

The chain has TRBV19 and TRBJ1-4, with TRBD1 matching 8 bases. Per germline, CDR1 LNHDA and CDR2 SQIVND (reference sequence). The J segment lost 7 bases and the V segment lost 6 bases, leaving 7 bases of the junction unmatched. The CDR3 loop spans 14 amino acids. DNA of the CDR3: TGTGCCAGTAGCCGACAGGGGCTTTTTGAAAAACTGTTTTTT. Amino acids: CASSRQGLFEKLFF.

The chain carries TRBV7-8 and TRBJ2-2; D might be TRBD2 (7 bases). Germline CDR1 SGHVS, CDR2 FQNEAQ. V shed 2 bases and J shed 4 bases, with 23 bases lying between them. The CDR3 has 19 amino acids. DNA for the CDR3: TGTGCCAGCAGCTTAACCCCTATGGGGGGGGGCCTGGGCACCGGGGAGCTGTTTTTT. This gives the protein CASSLTPMGGGLGTGELFF.

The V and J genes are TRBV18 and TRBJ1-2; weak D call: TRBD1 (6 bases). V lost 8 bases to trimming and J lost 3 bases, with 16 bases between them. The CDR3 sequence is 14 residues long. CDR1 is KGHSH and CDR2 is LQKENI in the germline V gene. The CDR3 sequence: CASTTSQGYYGYTF. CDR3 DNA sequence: TGTGCCAGCACCACCTCCCAGGGGTACTATGGCTACACCTTC.

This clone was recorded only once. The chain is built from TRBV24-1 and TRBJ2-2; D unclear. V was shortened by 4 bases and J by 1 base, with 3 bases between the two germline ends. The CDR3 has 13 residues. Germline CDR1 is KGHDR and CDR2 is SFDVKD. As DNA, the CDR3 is TGTGCCACCAGTGACCAGAACACCGGGGAGCTGTTTTTT. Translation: CATSDQNTGELFF.